Below are 7 T cell receptor beta chains sequenced from a single sample in a study of blood T cells in healthy people across ages. Primed by a sample-barcoded 5' primer and a J-beta primer mix, a second PCR proceeded for about 6 to 12 cycles. TCRdb used MiXCR to reprocess the 5' RACE reads, holding one entry per CDR3 protein. The repertoire holds roughly 1.4 million distinct CDR3 sequences, with 59% as singletons. The sample was blood. These TCRs come from a man between 18 and 29 years old in good health.

The chain combines TRBV4-1 with TRBJ2-7; D gene ambiguous. Trimming removed 0 bases from V and 0 bases from J, with 18 bases in between. Germline-derived CDR1 and CDR2 are MGHRA and YSYEKL. The CDR3 contains 18 residues. CDR3 amino acids: CASSQEKLGYTSSYEQYF. The DNA for the CDR3 is TGCGCCAGCAGCCAAGAGAAGTTGGGCTACACGAGCTCCTACGAGCAGTACTTC.

The chain employs TRBV10-3 and TRBJ2-4; D not resolved. CDR1 and CDR2 (germline): ENHRY, SYGVKD. This CDR3 has 14 amino acids. V was cut by 8 bases and J by 1 base, with 12 bases left in between. CDR3 protein: CAIGSNVAKNIQYF. In nucleotides, the CDR3 is TGTGCCATCGGTAGCAACGTGGCCAAAAACATTCAGTACTTC.

This rearrangement joins TRBV5-1 to TRBJ2-3; 9 bases are shared with TRBD2. This CDR3 is built from 15 residues. Germline-derived CDR1 and CDR2 are SGHRS and YFSETQ. The V and J ends lost 2 bases and 1 base, in that order; junction bases with no gene match: 2. CDR3 DNA sequence: TGCGCCAGCAGCTTCAGACTAGCGGGCACAGATACGCAGTATTTT. Translated, it gives CASSFRLAGTDTQYF.

The chain carries TRBV4-1 and TRBJ1-6; 7 nucleotides line up with TRBD1. The CDR3 has 15 amino acids. Trimming removed 1 base from V and 10 bases from J; junction bases left unmatched: 7. Looked up from germline, CDR1 is MGHRA and CDR2 is YSYEKL. DNA for the CDR3: TGCGCCAGCAGCCAAGTCAGGGGGACCCACTCACCCCTCCACTTT. Residues: CASSQVRGTHSPLHF.

This chain joins TRBV7-8 and TRBJ1-4; D is unclear. Germline lookup yields CDR1 SGHVS and CDR2 FQNEAQ. The ends were cut back, 8 bases at V and 1 base at J, with 11 bases in the middle. CDR3 length: 14 residues. The CDR3 sequence: CASALGRTNEKLFF. The CDR3 DNA reads TGTGCCAGCGCCCTTGGGCGAACTAATGAAAAACTGTTTTTT.

The chain couples TRBV10-3 to TRBJ2-1; D perhaps matches TRBD2 (5 bases). V was cut by 4 bases and J by 7 bases, with 14 bases left in between. Germline CDR1 and CDR2: ENHRY and SYGVKD. There are 14 residues in the CDR3. CDR3 sequence (DNA): TGTGCCATCAGTGTAGCGATCAATGGAAATGAGCAGTTCTTC. It encodes CAISVAINGNEQFF.

In its sample, this clonotype was seen once. The gene calls are TRBV5-1 and TRBJ1-1; no reliable D call. There are 16 residues in the CDR3. V lost 0 bases to trimming and J lost 2 bases, with 14 bases between them. The germline CDR1 and CDR2 sequences are SGHRS and YFSETQ. CDR3 residues: CASSLASASINTEAFF. The CDR3 region has the DNA TGCGCCAGCAGCTTGGCGTCAGCATCCATAAACACTGAAGCTTTCTTT. Filled out from reference TRBV5-1 and TRBJ1-1, the complete variable domain reads KAGVTQTPRYLIKTRGQQVTLSCSPISGHRSVSWYQQTPGQGLQFLFEYFSETQRNKGNFPGRFSGRQFSNSRSEMNVSTLELGDSALYLCASSLASASINTEAFFGQGTRLTVV.